One and the same sample provided the 13 T cell receptor beta chains below, sequenced in a study of cytomegalovirus exposure and HLA in healthy donors. Use of 60 Vbeta and 13 Jbeta primers characterized the PCR. Clones were read by immunoSEQ multiplex PCR, and TCRdb kept only the in-frame ones, dropping some. In the table there are 100,000 to 150,000 clones, around four fifths of which are singletons. Sequenced sample: PBMCs. These receptor sequences come from a man under 40 in good health and CMV-seropositive.

The chain recombines TRBV28 with TRBJ1-2, with 12 bases identical to TRBD1. The germline gives CDR1 MDHEN, CDR2 SYDVKM. Unmatched junction bases numbered 6, after V lost 6 bases and J lost 4 bases. CDR3 length equals 15 residues. The CDR3 bases are TGTGCCAGCAGCCGGCCGGGACAGGGGGCCTATGGCTACACCTTC. It yields the protein CASSRPGQGAYGYTF.

The rearrangement uses TRBV11-2 and TRBJ2-1; TRBD2 aligns across 10 bases. V lost 2 bases, J lost 0 bases, and 4 bases stayed unmatched. This CDR3 has 17 residues. CDR1 and CDR2 (germline): SGHAT, FQNNGV. The CDR3 sequence is CASSLRASGSSYNEQFF. Written as DNA, the CDR3 is TGTGCCAGCAGCTTAAGGGCTAGCGGGAGCTCCTACAATGAGCAGTTCTTC.

V and J are TRBV29-1 and TRBJ2-1, with 7 bases that match TRBD1. CDR1 is SQVTM, CDR2 ANQGSEA, per germline. The CDR3 has 13 residues. V shed 2 bases and J 5 bases; nucleotides not matched to a gene: 3. The CDR3 DNA sequence: TGCAGCGTTGAAAGGGGGCCCGACAATGAGCAGTTCTTC. This codes for CSVERGPDNEQFF.

This clone was counted between two and nine times. The chain carries TRBV7-8 and TRBJ2-1; TRBD2 aligns across 9 bases. The CDR3 loop spans 16 amino acids. J was trimmed by 4 bases and V by 5 bases; bases with no gene match: 9. Germline-derived CDR1 and CDR2 are SGHVS and FQNEAQ. CDR3 DNA: TGTGCCAGCAGCCTACCCGCTAGCGGGATTTACAATGAGCAGTTCTTC. This encodes CASSLPASGIYNEQFF.

By share, this clone ranks as medium-sized (0.01 to 0.1%). The rearrangement uses TRBV11-2 and TRBJ1-2, with TRBD1 as a possible D gene (6 bases). V lost 5 bases to trimming and J lost 6 bases, with 16 bases between them. Germline V gene lookup returns CDR1 SGHAT and CDR2 FQNNGV. The CDR3 totals 14 residues. This CDR3 is CASSPPGTYNGYTF. DNA for the CDR3: TGTGCCAGCAGCCCCCCCGGGACATATAATGGCTACACCTTC.

As for this clone: The junction departs from germline at one end; a sequencing error may be responsible. The chain uses TRBV13 and TRBJ2-7, with 13 nucleotides matching TRBD2. Looked up from germline, CDR1 is PRHDT and CDR2 is FYEKMQ (reference sequence). This CDR3 has 16 amino acids. CDR3 sequence: CASSFSGLAGDNEQCF. The CDR3 DNA follows: TGTGCCAGCAGCTTCTCCGGACTAGCGGGAGACAACGAGCAGTGCTTC. The whole variable domain, remainder taken from reference TRBV13 and TRBJ2-7, is AAGVIQSPRHLIKEKRETATLKCYPIPRHDTVYWYQQGPGQDPQFLISFYEKMQSDKGSIPDRFSAQQFSDYHSELNMSSLELGDSALYFCASSFSGLAGDNEQCFGPGTRLTVT.

This chain links TRBV7-2 with TRBJ1-2; TRBD1 matches 12 bases. J lost 8 bases, V lost 1 base, and 5 bases had no gene match. The length of the CDR3 is 15 residues. Per germline, CDR1 SGHTA and CDR2 FQGNSA. CDR3 sequence reads: CASSLGGDRGRGYTF. In DNA form, the CDR3 reads TGTGCCAGCAGCTTAGGGGGGGACAGGGGGCGGGGCTACACCTTC.

This clone has only a few counts. V usage is TRBV5-4 and J usage is TRBJ2-1, with a possible D match to TRBD2 (5 bases). The V gene's germline CDR1 is SGHNT and CDR2 YYREEE (reference sequence). V dropped 0 bases and J dropped 8 bases, with 9 bases sitting between them. The CDR3 has 13 amino acids. CDR3 coding DNA: TGTGCCAGCAGCTTGGGAGGGTCCGATGAGCAGTTCTTC. This translates into CASSLGGSDEQFF.

V usage is TRBV2 and J usage is TRBJ1-2; 8 nucleotides agree with TRBD1. Germline lookup yields CDR1 SNHLY and CDR2 FYNNEI. Germline trimming cut 4 bases from V and 4 bases from J; bases unmatched to any gene: 8. The CDR3 sequence is 15 residues long. The chain's CDR3 is CASSVLTGASYGYTF. CDR3 nucleotides: TGTGCCAGCAGTGTTCTGACAGGGGCCAGCTATGGCTACACCTTC. Looking up the rest from reference TRBV2 and TRBJ1-2 gives the full variable domain: EPEVTQTPSHQVTQMGQEVILRCVPISNHLYFYWYRQILGQKVEFLVSFYNNEISEKSEIFDDQFSVERPDGSNFTLKIRSTKLEDSAMYFCASSVLTGASYGYTFGSGTRLTVV.

The chain links TRBV29-1 to TRBJ2-1; TRBD1 aligns across 8 bases. After removal of 5 bases from V and 7 bases from J, the junction contained 13 bases not matched to a gene. The CDR3 spans 15 residues. Looked up from germline, CDR1 is SQVTM and CDR2 is ANQGSEA. Here the CDR3 reads CSVLAVAGGGNEQFF. The CDR3 DNA follows: TGCAGCGTTTTAGCTGTGGCAGGGGGCGGGAATGAGCAGTTCTTC.

The chain carries TRBV19 and TRBJ2-1; D unresolved. The CDR3 is 16 amino acids. Germline V lookup: CDR1 LNHDA, CDR2 SQIVND (reference sequence). Trimming shortened V by 6 bases and J by 0 bases, and 15 bases separated the two germline ends. The CDR3 nucleotides read TGTGCCAGTAGATCCACTTCACCGAGCTCCTACAATGAGCAGTTCTTC. It codes for CASRSTSPSSYNEQFF.

The V call is TRBV7-2, the J call TRBJ2-1, with D perhaps matching TRBD1 (6 bases). The CDR3 totals 19 residues. Germline CDR1 and CDR2: SGHTA and FQGNSA. V lost 1 base and J lost 4, with 23 bases in between. CDR3 loop: CASSLVTYPGTTFYNEQFF. In nucleotides, the CDR3 is TGTGCCAGCAGCTTAGTAACCTATCCCGGGACAACCTTTTACAATGAGCAGTTCTTC.

The sample holds one count of this clone. The V call is TRBV28, the J call TRBJ2-1; D gene ambiguous. Germline V CDR1 and CDR2: MDHEN, SYDVKM. CDR3 size: 16 residues. V was clipped by 2 bases and J by 1 base, with 12 bases between them. The CDR3 loop reads CASSLGVGRSYNEQFF. The CDR3 DNA follows: TGTGCCAGCAGTTTAGGTGTGGGCCGGTCCTACAATGAGCAGTTCTTC. The full variable domain, rest sourced from reference TRBV28 and TRBJ2-1, is DVKVTQSSRYLVKRTGEKVFLECVQDMDHENMFWYRQDPGLGLRLIYFSYDVKMKEKGDIPEGYSVSREKKERFSLILESASTNQTSMYLCASSLGVGRSYNEQFFGPGTRLTVL.